This TCR beta chain was sequenced in a study of blood T cell repertoires in COVID-19. CDR1 SGHNT and CDR2 YENEEA come from the germline V gene. This CDR3 contains 15 residues. Trimming removed 0 bases at V and 4 bases at J, with 13 bases between. Generated by immunoSEQ multiplex PCR, the TCRdb table keeps only in-frame clones and is missing some. The table shows about 140,000 clones, with roughly four fifths occurring only once. This clone was counted a single time. Sample: peripheral blood. This receptor was obtained from a woman aged 60-70 years with acute or convalescent COVID-19. The gene calls are TRBV11-3 and TRBJ2-7, with D hard to call. CDR3 coding DNA: TGTGCCAGCAGCTTAGAGGCAGGTAAAAGTTACGAGCAGTACTTC. Its translation: CASSLEAGKSYEQYF.